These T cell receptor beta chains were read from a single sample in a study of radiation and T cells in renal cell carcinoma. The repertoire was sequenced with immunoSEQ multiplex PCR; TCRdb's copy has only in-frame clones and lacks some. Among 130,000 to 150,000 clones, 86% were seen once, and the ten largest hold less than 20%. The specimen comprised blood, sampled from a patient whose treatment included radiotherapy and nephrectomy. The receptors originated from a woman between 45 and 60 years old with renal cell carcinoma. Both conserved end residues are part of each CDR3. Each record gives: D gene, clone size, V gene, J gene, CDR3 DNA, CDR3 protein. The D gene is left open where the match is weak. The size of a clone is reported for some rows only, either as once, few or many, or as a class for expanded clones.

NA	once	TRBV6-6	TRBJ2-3	TGTGCCAGCAGATGGACGGGAAGGGCAGATACGCAGTATTTT	CASRWTGRADTQYF
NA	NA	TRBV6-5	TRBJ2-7	TGTGCCAGCAGTTACGGGGACAACCGCTACGAGCAGTACTTC	CASSYGDNRYEQYF
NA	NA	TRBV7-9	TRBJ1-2	TGTGCCAGCAGCTTAGTGCCTTTCGGCAGTTGGTTTAACTATGGCTACACCTTC	CASSLVPFGSWFNYGYTF
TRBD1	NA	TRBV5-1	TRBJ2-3	TGCGCCAGCAGCTTGGGATACGGGACAGGGGATTTAATCACTAGCACAGATACGCAGTATTTT	CASSLGYGTGDLITSTDTQYF
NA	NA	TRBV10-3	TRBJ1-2	TGTGCCATCAGTGAGTCCCCAGGGGCTAACTATGGCTACACCTTC	CAISESPGANYGYTF
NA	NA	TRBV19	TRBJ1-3	TGTGCCAGTCATGCTGGGCCGGACGTTTACTCTGGAAACACCATATATTTT	CASHAGPDVYSGNTIYF
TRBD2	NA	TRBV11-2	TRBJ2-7	TGTGCCAGCAGCTTAAGACTAGCGGGGGGCCGTGGCGAGCAGTACTTC	CASSLRLAGGRGEQYF
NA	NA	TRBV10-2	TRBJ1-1	TGCGCCAGCAGTAACTTGGGACAAGAAGCTTTCTTT	CASSNLGQEAFF
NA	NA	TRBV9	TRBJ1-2	TGTGCCAGCAGCGTAGAGGCCCCGCGGGGGATGAGGGGCTACACCTTC	CASSVEAPRGMRGYTF
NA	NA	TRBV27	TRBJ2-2	TGTGCCAGCAGTTCCTCCCCCACCGGGGAGCTGTTTTTT	CASSSSPTGELFF